This TCR beta chain was sequenced during a study of blood T cell repertoires in COVID-19. For the study at large: Some COVID-19 samples were acute and others convalescent; all came from the United States, Italy and Spain. Nucleic acid was either cDNA or gDNA, and it came from T cells, B-cell-depleted T cells, or PBMCs.

With 2 bases clipped from V and 3 bases from J, the junction kept 1 base outside the gene matches. This CDR3 spans 13 amino acids. In the source study's methods: Using reference gene primer amplification, nucleated cell counts were estimated. Clones were read by immunoSEQ multiplex PCR, and TCRdb kept only the in-frame ones, dropping some. V and J calls and clone size are copied from that table; D and trimming were computed from the DNA. This table has over 45,000 clones, roughly four fifths appearing once. The chain is built from TRBV12-3 or TRBV12-4 and TRBJ2-7; 7 bases map to TRBD2. Specimen: peripheral blood. This clonotype originated in a woman aged 80 or over with acute or convalescent COVID-19. CDR3 loop: CASSLPSGYEQYF. The CDR3 DNA follows: TGTGCCAGCAGTTTACCTAGCGGCTACGAGCAGTACTTC.